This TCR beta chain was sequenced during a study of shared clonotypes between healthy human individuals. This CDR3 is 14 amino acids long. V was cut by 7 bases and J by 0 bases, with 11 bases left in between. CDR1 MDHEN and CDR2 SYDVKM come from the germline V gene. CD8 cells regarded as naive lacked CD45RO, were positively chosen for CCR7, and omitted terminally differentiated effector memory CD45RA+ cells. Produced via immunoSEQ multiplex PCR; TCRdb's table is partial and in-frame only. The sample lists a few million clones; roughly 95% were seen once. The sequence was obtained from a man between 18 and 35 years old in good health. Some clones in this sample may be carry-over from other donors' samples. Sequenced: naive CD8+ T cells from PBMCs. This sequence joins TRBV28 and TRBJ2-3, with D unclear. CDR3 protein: CASTPPGSTDTQYF. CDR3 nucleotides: TGTGCCAGCACCCCCCCCGGGAGCACAGATACGCAGTATTTT.